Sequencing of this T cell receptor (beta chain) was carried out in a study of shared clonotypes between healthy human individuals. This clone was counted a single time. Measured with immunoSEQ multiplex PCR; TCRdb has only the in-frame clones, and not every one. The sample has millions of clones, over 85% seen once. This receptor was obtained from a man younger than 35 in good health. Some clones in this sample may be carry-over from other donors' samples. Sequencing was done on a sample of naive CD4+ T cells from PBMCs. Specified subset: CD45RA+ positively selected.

The CDR3 region has the DNA TGTGCCAGCAGCCCGCGAGGTGGGATTGTAACAGCCAAAAACATTCAGTACTTC. Protein sequence: CASSPRGGIVTAKNIQYF. V and J are TRBV11-2 and TRBJ2-4; D not certain. V dropped 5 bases and J dropped 0 bases, with 20 bases sitting between them. The V gene's germline CDR1 is SGHAT and CDR2 FQNNGV. The CDR3 spans 18 residues.